The rows below give T cell receptor beta chains drawn from one sample of a study of T cells in Graves' hyperthyroidism and ophthalmopathy. Using its own MiXCR run on the multiplex PCR reads, TCRdb lists one record per CDR3 protein. The table lists about 590,000 distinct CDR3 sequences, 11% to 15% of them singletons. The sample consisted of blood. Receptor source: a woman aged 18-29 years with Graves' ophthalmopathy. CDR3s include the opening cysteine and the closing phenylalanine or tryptophan. D genes are given only for firm matches. Size tells how often a clone was seen (once, few, many) or the class of an expanded clone, and some rows leave it out.

V	size	D	J	CDR3	DNA
TRBV19	.	.	TRBJ2-7	CASSINQGRDYEQYF	TGTGCCAGTAGTATCAATCAGGGAAGGGACTACGAGCAGTACTTC
TRBV20-1	.	TRBD1	TRBJ2-7	CSAYFRDREEQYF	TGCAGTGCTTACTTCCGGGACAGAGAAGAGCAGTACTTC
TRBV7-9	many	.	TRBJ2-3	CASSSGRGVMKDTQYF	TGTGCCAGCAGTTCAGGGAGGGGGGTCATGAAAGATACGCAGTATTTT
TRBV19	few	.	TRBJ2-7	CASSASLSSYEQYF	TGTGCCAGTAGTGCATCACTGAGCAGCTACGAGCAGTACTTC
TRBV5-5	many	TRBD2	TRBJ2-1	CASSLFSSGSSYNEQFF	TGTGCCAGCAGCTTGTTCTCTAGCGGGAGTTCCTACAATGAGCAGTTCTTC
TRBV29-1	.	TRBD1	TRBJ2-1	CSAPDRGKEQFF	TGCAGCGCACCAGACAGGGGCAAGGAGCAGTTCTTC
TRBV27	many	.	TRBJ2-1	CASSLSAYNEQFF	TGTGCCAGCAGTTTATCAGCCTACAATGAGCAGTTCTTC
TRBV24-1	few	.	TRBJ1-2	CATSDLPWGSRYGYTF	TGTGCCACCAGTGATTTGCCGTGGGGCAGTCGGTATGGCTACACCTTC
TRBV10-2	.	.	TRBJ2-7	CASSEGIHPISYEQYF	TGCGCCAGCAGTGAAGGGATCCACCCGATCTCCTACGAGCAGTACTTC
TRBV7-2	many	.	TRBJ1-5	CASSLTPNQPQHF	TGTGCCAGCAGCTTAACTCCCAATCAGCCCCAGCATTTT
TRBV6-2/TRBV6-3	.	TRBD1	TRBJ2-7	CASSSSGQPTSYEQYF	TGTGCCAGCAGTTCCTCGGGACAGCCAACTTCCTACGAGCAGTACTTC
TRBV3-1	many	.	TRBJ1-1	CASSQGGEAFF	TGTGCCAGCAGCCAAGGGGGTGAAGCTTTCTTT
TRBV7-2	.	TRBD2	TRBJ2-7	CASRAGLAGGSSSYEQYF	TGTGCCAGCAGGGCGGGACTAGCGGGAGGCTCAAGCTCCTACGAGCAGTACTTC
TRBV9	many	.	TRBJ2-3	CASSLRQRSYTDTQYF	TGTGCCAGCAGCCTCCGACAGAGAAGCTACACAGATACGCAGTATTTT